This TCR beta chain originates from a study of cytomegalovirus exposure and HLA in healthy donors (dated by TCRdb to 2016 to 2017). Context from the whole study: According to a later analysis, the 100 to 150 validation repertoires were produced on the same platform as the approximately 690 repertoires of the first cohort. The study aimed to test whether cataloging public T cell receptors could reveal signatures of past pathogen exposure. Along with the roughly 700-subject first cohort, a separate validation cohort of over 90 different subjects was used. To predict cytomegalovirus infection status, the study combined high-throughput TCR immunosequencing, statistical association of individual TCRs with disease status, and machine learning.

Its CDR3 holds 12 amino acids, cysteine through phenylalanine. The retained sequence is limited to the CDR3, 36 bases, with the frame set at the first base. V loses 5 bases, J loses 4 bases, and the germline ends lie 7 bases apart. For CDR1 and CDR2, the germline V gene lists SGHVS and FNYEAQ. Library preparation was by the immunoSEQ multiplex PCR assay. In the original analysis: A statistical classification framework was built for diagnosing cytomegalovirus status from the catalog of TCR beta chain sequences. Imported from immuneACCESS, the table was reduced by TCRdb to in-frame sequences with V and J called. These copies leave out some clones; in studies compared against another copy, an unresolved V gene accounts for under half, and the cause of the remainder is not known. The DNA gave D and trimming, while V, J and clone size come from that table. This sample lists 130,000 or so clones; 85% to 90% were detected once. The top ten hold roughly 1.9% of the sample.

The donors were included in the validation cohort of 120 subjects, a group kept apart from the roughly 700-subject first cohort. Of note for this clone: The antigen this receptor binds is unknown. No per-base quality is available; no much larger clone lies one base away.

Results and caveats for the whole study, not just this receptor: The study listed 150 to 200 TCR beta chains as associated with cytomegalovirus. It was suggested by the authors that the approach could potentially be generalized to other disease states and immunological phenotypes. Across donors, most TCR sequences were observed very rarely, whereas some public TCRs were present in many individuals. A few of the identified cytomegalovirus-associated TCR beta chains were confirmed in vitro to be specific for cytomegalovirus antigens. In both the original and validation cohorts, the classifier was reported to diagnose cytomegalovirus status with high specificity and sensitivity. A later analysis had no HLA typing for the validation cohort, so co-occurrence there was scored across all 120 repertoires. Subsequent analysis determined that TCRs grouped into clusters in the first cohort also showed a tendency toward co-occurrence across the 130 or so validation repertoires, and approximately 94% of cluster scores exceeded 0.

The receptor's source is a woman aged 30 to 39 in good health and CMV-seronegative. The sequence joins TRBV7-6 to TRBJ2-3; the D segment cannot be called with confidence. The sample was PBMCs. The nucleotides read TGTGCCAGCAGCCCTCCCGCAGATACGCAGTATTTT. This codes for CASSPPADTQYF.